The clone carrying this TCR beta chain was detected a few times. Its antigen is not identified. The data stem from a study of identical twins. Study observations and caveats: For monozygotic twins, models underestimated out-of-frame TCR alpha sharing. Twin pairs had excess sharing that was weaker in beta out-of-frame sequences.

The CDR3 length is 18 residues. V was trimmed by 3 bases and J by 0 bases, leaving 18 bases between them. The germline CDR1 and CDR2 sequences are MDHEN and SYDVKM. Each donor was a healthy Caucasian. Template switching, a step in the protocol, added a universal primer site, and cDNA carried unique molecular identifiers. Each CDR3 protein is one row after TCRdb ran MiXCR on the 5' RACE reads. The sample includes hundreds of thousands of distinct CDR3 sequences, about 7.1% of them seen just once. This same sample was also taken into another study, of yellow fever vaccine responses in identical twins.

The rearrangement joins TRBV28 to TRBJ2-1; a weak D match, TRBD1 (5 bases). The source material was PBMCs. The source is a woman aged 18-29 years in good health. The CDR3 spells CASSFIWSRGTSYNEQFF. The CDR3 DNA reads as TGTGCCAGCAGTTTTATTTGGTCAAGGGGAACCTCCTACAATGAGCAGTTCTTC. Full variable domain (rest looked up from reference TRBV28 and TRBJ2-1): DVKVTQSSRYLVKRTGEKVFLECVQDMDHENMFWYRQDPGLGLRLIYFSYDVKMKEKGDIPEGYSVSREKKERFSLILESASTNQTSMYLCASSFIWSRGTSYNEQFFGPGTRLTVL.